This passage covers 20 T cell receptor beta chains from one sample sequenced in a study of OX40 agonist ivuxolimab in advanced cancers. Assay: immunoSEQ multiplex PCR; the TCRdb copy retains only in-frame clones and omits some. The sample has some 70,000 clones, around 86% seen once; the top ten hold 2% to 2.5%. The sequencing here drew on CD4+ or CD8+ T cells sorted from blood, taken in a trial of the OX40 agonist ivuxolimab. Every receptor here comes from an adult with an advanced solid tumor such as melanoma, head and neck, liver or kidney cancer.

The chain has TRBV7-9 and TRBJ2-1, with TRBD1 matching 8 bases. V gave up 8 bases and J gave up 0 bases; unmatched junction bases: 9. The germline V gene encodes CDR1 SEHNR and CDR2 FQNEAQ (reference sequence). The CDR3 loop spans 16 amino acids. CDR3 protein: CASEDRGFSSYNEQFF. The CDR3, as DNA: TGTGCCAGCGAAGACAGGGGTTTTAGCTCCTACAATGAGCAGTTCTTC.

CDR3 protein: CASRKNTGNQPQHF. For the CDR3, the DNA is TGTGCCAGCAGGAAAAACACGGGAAATCAGCCCCAGCATTTT. This chain connects TRBV6-5 to TRBJ1-5, with D unresolved. CDR1 is MNHEY, CDR2 SVGAGI, per germline. The CDR3 is 14 amino acids. The V and J ends lost 6 bases and 4 bases respectively, with 13 bases between them.

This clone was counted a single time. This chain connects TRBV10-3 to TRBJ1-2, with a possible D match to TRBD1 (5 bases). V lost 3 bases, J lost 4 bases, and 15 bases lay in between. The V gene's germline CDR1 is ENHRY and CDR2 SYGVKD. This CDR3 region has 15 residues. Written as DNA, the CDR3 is TGTGCCATCAGTGACGGGCAGGGAGGCACCTATGGCTACACCTTC. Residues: CAISDGQGGTYGYTF.

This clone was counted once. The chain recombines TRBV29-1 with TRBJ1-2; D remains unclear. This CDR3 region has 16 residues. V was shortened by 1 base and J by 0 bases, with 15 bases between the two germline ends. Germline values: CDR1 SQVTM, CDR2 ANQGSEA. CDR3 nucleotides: TGCAGCGTTGAAGTCTCCAGGTCCCTAGCTAACTATGGCTACACCTTC. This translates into CSVEVSRSLANYGYTF.

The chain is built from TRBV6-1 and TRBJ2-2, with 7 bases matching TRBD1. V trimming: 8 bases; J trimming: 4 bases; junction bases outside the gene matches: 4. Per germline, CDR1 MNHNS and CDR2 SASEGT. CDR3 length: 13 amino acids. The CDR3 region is CASRQGTTGELFF. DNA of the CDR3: TGTGCCAGCCGACAGGGTACCACCGGGGAGCTGTTTTTT.

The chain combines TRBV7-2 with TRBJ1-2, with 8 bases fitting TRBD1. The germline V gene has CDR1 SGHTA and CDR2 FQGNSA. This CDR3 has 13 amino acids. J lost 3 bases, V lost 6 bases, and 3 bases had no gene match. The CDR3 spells CASRGQADYGYTF. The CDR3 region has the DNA TGTGCCAGCAGGGGACAGGCGGACTATGGCTACACCTTC.

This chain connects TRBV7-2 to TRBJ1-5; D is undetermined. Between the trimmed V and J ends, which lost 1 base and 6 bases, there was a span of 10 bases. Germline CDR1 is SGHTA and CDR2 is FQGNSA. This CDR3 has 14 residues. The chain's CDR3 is CASSLDSPGQPQHF. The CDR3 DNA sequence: TGTGCCAGCAGCTTAGACAGTCCCGGTCAGCCCCAGCATTTT.

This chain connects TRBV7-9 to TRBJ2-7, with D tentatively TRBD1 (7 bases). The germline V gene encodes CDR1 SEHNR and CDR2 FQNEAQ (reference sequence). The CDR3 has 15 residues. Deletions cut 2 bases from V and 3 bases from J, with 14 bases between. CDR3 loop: CASSLSGGGIYEQYF. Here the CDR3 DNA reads TGTGCCAGCAGCTTATCAGGGGGAGGTATCTACGAGCAGTACTTC.

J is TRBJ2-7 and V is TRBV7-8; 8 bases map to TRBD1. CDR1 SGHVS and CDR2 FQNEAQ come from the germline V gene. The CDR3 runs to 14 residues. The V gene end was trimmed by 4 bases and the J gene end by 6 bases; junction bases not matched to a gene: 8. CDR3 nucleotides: TGTGCCAGCAGCTCCGGGACAGGATCGCGCGAGCAGTACTTC. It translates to CASSSGTGSREQYF.

The CDR3 loop is CASSVTIEQFF. The CDR3 region has the DNA TGTGCCAGCAGTGTTACTATTGAGCAGTTCTTC. The chain links TRBV2 to TRBJ2-1, with unresolved D. Germline V CDR1 and CDR2: SNHLY, FYNNEI. There are 11 residues in the CDR3. Trimming cost V 4 bases and J 9 bases, with 7 bases left between them.

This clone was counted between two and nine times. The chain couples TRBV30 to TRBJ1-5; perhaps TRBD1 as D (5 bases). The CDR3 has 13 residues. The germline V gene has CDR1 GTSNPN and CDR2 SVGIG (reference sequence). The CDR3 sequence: CAGGGHSNQPQHF. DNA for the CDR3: TGTGCGGGGGGAGGGCATAGCAATCAGCCCCAGCATTTT.

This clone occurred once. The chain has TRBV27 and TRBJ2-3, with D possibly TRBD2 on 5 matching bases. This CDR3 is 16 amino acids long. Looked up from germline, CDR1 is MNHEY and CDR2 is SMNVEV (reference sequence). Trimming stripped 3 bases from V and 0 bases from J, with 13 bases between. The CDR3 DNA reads TGTGCCAGCAGTTTGTGGGCAGCGGTTAGCACAGATACGCAGTATTTT. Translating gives CASSLWAAVSTDTQYF.

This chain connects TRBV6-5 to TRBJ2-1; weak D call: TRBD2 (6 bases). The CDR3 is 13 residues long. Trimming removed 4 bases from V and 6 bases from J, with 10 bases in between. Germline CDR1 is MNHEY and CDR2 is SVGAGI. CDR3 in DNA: TGTGCCAGCAGTTCACTAGCTTTCAATGAGCAGTTCTTC. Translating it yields CASSSLAFNEQFF.

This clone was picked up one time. As DNA, the CDR3 is TGTGCCAGTAGTCCCCCGGGCAACTCCTACGAGCAGTACTTC. This sequence encodes CASSPPGNSYEQYF. The genes are TRBV19 and TRBJ2-7; D is unclear. This CDR3 contains 14 residues. Per germline, CDR1 LNHDA and CDR2 SQIVND (reference sequence). V gave up 5 bases and J gave up 0 bases, with 11 bases separating them.

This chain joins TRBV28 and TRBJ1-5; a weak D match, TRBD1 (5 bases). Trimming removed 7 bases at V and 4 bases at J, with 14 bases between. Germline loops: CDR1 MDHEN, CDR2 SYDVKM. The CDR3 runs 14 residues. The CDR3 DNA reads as TGTGCCAGCAAAAAAAGTGGGACGAATCAGCCCCAGCATTTT. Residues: CASKKSGTNQPQHF.

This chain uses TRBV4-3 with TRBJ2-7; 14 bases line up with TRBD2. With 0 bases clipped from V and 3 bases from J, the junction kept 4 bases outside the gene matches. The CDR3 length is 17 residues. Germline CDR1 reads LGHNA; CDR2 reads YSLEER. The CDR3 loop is CASSQDFGTSGSYEQYF. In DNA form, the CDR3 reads TGCGCCAGCAGCCAAGATTTTGGGACTAGCGGGAGCTACGAGCAGTACTTC.

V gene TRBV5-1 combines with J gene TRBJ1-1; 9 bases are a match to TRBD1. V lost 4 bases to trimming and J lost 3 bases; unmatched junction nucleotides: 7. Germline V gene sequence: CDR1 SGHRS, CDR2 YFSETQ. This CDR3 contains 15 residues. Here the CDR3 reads CASSALQGADTEAFF. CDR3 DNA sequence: TGCGCCAGCAGCGCCTTACAGGGGGCAGACACTGAAGCTTTCTTT.

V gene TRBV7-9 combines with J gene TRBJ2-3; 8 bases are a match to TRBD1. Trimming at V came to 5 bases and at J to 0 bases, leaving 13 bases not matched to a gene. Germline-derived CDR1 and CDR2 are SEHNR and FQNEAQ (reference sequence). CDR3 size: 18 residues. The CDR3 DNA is TGTGCCAGCAGCACCGACAGGGGTATGGGTGGTAGCACAGATACGCAGTATTTT. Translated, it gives CASSTDRGMGGSTDTQYF.

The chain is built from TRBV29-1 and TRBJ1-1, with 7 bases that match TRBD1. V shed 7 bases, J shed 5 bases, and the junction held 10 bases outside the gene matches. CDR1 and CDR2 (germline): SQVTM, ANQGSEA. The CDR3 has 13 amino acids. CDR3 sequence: CSGRQGGKTEAFF. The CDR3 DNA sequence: TGCAGCGGTCGACAGGGAGGTAAAACTGAAGCTTTCTTT.

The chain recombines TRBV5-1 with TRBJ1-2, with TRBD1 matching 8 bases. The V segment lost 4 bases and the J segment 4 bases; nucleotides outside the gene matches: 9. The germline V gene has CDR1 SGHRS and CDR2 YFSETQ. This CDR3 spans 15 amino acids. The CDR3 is CASSPGGQVLYGYTF. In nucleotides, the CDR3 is TGCGCCAGCAGCCCGGGGGGACAGGTACTCTATGGCTACACCTTC.